Below, one TCR beta chain is given with its context. Its antigen is as yet unknown. One end of the junction is discordant with germline, which a read error may explain. This entry comes from a study of blood T cells in healthy people across ages. Every donor gave roughly 9.2 milliliters of peripheral blood. Findings and limits, study-wide: Roughly linearly, TCR beta diversity per million T cells fell as age increased. Unsorted PBMCs blocked a conclusive comparison of naive and antigen-experienced cells.

With a J-beta primer mix and a sample-barcoded 5' primer, a second PCR ran roughly 6 to 12 cycles. Each of the samples gave a minimum of 2.5 million paired-end reads that contained CDR3. TCRdb called the 5' RACE reads again in MiXCR, with one record for every CDR3 protein. The table lists some 1.6 million distinct CDR3 sequences, 30% to 35% of them singletons, with 10% to 12% in the top ten. Input material: blood. This receptor was identified in a woman between 25 and 40 years old in good health.

The CDR3 coding sequence is TGCGTCAGCAGCCAAGGTCTTGAAGAGACCCAGTACTTC. Its translation: CVSSQGLEETQYF. The rearrangement joins TRBV4-1 to TRBJ2-5; no firm D call. Germline CDR1 reads MGHRA; CDR2 reads YSYEKL. The CDR3 runs to 13 residues.